This T cell receptor (beta chain) was captured by sequencing in a study of blood T cell repertoires in COVID-19. Overall study: T cells, B-cell-depleted T cells, or PBMCs provided the cDNA or gDNA that served as material.

Assay: immunoSEQ multiplex PCR; the TCRdb copy retains only in-frame clones and omits some. The sample consists of hundreds of thousands of clones, roughly 85% of them appearing once. CDR1 is SGHRS and CDR2 is YFSETQ in the germline V gene. The CDR3 contains 16 residues. Losses at the gene ends were 3 bases for V and 8 bases for J; bases not matched to a gene: 13. Sequenced: peripheral blood. The sequence was collected from a woman between 25 and 40 years old with active or convalescent COVID-19. This sequence joins TRBV5-1 and TRBJ2-1; 8 bases are a match to TRBD2. CDR3 amino acids: CASSSLLAGGIDEQFF. For the CDR3, the DNA is TGCGCCAGCAGCTCCCTGCTCGCGGGAGGTATTGATGAGCAGTTCTTC.